These 23 T cell receptor beta chains were sequenced from one sample in a study of T cell responses to AZD1222 COVID-19 vaccine (dated by TCRdb to the early 2020s). The library was prepared using the immunoSEQ multiplex PCR assay. TCRdb took this table from immuneACCESS and kept in-frame rearrangements with V and J called. Such tables lack part of the clones; where checked against another copy, unresolved V genes explain under half of the gap, and the rest is unexplained. The sample contains almost 80,000 clones, 87% of them found a single time. The ten largest account for roughly a quarter of the sample. The time point tag for this specimen amounts to: baseline before first vaccination. Sequencing was performed on peripheral blood, taken on day 0 of AZD1222 vaccination. The receptors derive from an adult in good health.

The rearrangement joins TRBV2 to TRBJ1-2; D remains ambiguous. CDR3 length equals 12 residues. Germline V gene data show CDR1 as SNHLY and CDR2 as FYNNEI. V lost 8 bases, J lost 4 bases, and 11 bases lay in between. The CDR3 loop is CASSLSGYGYTF. The CDR3 DNA follows: TGTGCCAGCTCCCTTTCAGGCTATGGCTACACCTTC.

The gene calls are TRBV27 and TRBJ1-1; 7 bases are shared with TRBD1. V lost 2 bases, J lost 3 bases, and 3 bases stayed unmatched. This CDR3 comprises 14 residues. Per germline, CDR1 MNHEY and CDR2 SMNVEV (reference sequence). The CDR3, as DNA: TGTGCCAGCAGTTTAAGGGGGCGGGACACTGAAGCTTTCTTT. Translating gives CASSLRGRDTEAFF.

This clone was seen a single time. CDR3 DNA sequence: TGTGCCAGCAGCTCACCGAACCCCGGGACAGGAGACGCTGGCTACACCTTC. It translates to CASSSPNPGTGDAGYTF. The J gene is TRBJ1-2, the V gene TRBV7-6, with 8 bases fitting TRBD1. Germline V gene data show CDR1 as SGHVS and CDR2 as FNYEAQ. The V segment lost 4 bases and the J segment 7 bases; nucleotides outside the gene matches: 17. The CDR3 runs 17 residues.

This clone was detected a few times. The chain carries TRBV12-3 or TRBV12-4 and TRBJ1-3; D might be TRBD1 (5 bases). V was pared by 5 bases and J by 10 bases, with 12 bases between. This CDR3 spans 12 amino acids. The CDR3 sequence is CASSPPGFTIYF. The CDR3 region has the DNA TGTGCCAGCAGTCCCCCAGGGTTTACCATATATTTT.

V is TRBV28 and J is TRBJ1-3, with unresolved D. In germline, CDR1 is MDHEN, CDR2 SYDVKM. The CDR3 sequence is 14 residues long. V lost 5 bases and J 4 bases, leaving 12 bases between the germline ends. The CDR3: CASSPPGAGNTIYF. The CDR3 DNA sequence: TGTGCCAGCAGTCCCCCCGGTGCCGGAAACACCATATATTTT.

V and J are TRBV6-5 and TRBJ2-1; tentatively, D is TRBD1 or TRBD2 (5 bases each). This CDR3 has 15 amino acids. The V and J ends lost 0 bases and 9 bases respectively, with 15 bases between them. Germline CDR1 MNHEY, CDR2 SVGAGI. In DNA, the CDR3 is TGTGCCAGCAGTTACTCGAGCCGGGGCTCGGTTGAGCAGTTCTTC. It is translated as CASSYSSRGSVEQFF.

This clone occurred a few times. The rearrangement uses TRBV28 and TRBJ1-5; TRBD1 agrees at 10 bases. The CDR3 has 19 amino acids. The V gene's germline CDR1 is MDHEN and CDR2 SYDVKM. With V trimmed by 5 bases and J by 1 base, 14 bases remained unmatched. The CDR3 region is CASSIRPRQGAGSNQPQHF. CDR3 DNA sequence: TGTGCCAGCAGTATTCGTCCGAGACAGGGGGCAGGAAGCAATCAGCCCCAGCATTTT.

V is TRBV2 and J is TRBJ1-1; D may be TRBD1 (6 bases). The CDR3 totals 18 residues. CDR1 is SNHLY and CDR2 is FYNNEI in the germline V gene. V was trimmed by 7 bases and J by 1 base, leaving 25 bases between them. The CDR3 reads CASIRLQGGGGRNTEAFF. The CDR3 DNA follows: TGTGCCAGCATAAGGCTTCAAGGGGGTGGGGGCAGGAACACTGAAGCTTTCTTT. Using reference TRBV2 and TRBJ1-1 for the parts outside the CDR3, the full variable domain is EPEVTQTPSHQVTQMGQEVILRCVPISNHLYFYWYRQILGQKVEFLVSFYNNEISEKSEIFDDQFSVERPDGSNFTLKIRSTKLEDSAMYFCASIRLQGGGGRNTEAFFGQGTRLTVV.

The rearrangement uses TRBV25-1 and TRBJ1-2; no definite D call. CDR3 length: 12 residues. CDR1 and CDR2 (germline): MGHDK, SYGVNS. V dropped 6 bases and J dropped 3 bases, with 8 bases sitting between them. The CDR3 nucleotides are TGTGCCAGCAGCAAGGGAGACTATGGCTACACCTTC. Encoded protein: CASSKGDYGYTF.

The chain uses TRBV23-1 and TRBJ1-4; weak D call: TRBD1 (6 bases). TRBV23-1 is an open reading frame whose function is uncertain. The CDR3 length is 14 residues. Trimming took 11 bases from V and 13 from J, leaving 26 bases between them. DNA of the CDR3: TGCGCCGGCAACAAGGACAGTTCGCGATATAGACTGTTTTTT. This sequence encodes CAGNKDSSRYRLFF.

This clone has more than one count but fewer than ten. Here the CDR3 DNA reads TGTGCCTGGAGTCCCGGGACAGCTTATTCACCCCTCCACTTT. Protein: CAWSPGTAYSPLHF. The rearrangement links TRBV30 to TRBJ1-6; 7 nucleotides align to TRBD1. Germline V gives CDR1 GTSNPN, CDR2 SVGIG (reference sequence). V was pared by 2 bases and J by 8 bases, with 6 bases of the junction left unmatched. CDR3 length: 14 residues. The full variable domain, rest sourced from reference TRBV30 and TRBJ1-6, is SQTIHQWPATLVQPVGSPLSLECTVEGTSNPNLYWYRQAAGRGLQLLFYSVGIGQISSEVPQNLSASRPQDRQFILSSKKLLLSDSGFYLCAWSPGTAYSPLHFGNGTRLTVT.

This clone was recorded only once. V gene TRBV5-1 combines with J gene TRBJ1-5; D is unclear. This CDR3 region has 14 residues. V lost 4 bases to trimming and J lost 1 base, with 9 bases between them. Germline V gives CDR1 SGHRS, CDR2 YFSETQ. The CDR3 sequence: CASSEGSSNQPQHF. The CDR3 DNA is TGCGCCAGCAGCGAGGGCAGCAGCAATCAGCCCCAGCATTTT.

DNA for the CDR3: TGTGCCAGCAGCTTAGGGGACAGGATTGAAGCTTTCTTT. Encoded protein: CASSLGDRIEAFF. The chain employs TRBV11-3 and TRBJ1-1; 8 bases line up with TRBD1. This CDR3 spans 13 amino acids. The germline V gene has CDR1 SGHNT and CDR2 YENEEA. After removal of 1 base from V and 7 bases from J, the junction contained 2 bases not matched to a gene.

This chain links TRBV5-1 with TRBJ2-1, with 8 bases lining up with TRBD2. The trim removed 5 bases at V and 9 bases at J, leaving 16 bases unmatched. CDR1 is SGHRS and CDR2 is YFSETQ in the germline V gene. The CDR3 runs to 16 residues. CDR3 amino acids: CASRNPGTRTSGEQFF. The CDR3 DNA sequence: TGCGCCAGCAGAAACCCGGGGACTAGGACGTCGGGTGAGCAGTTCTTC.

The chain joins TRBV4-1 to TRBJ2-1; either TRBD1 or TRBD2 may supply D (5 bases each). V shed 4 bases and J shed 1 base, with 14 bases lying between them. Germline V gives CDR1 MGHRA, CDR2 YSYEKL. The CDR3 is 16 residues long. CDR3 coding DNA: TGCGCCAGCAGCCTCCGGGACGATCCTTCCTACAATGAGCAGTTCTTC. As protein: CASSLRDDPSYNEQFF.

This chain joins TRBV5-1 and TRBJ2-5; TRBD2 matches 9 bases. The CDR3 runs 13 residues. V lost 7 bases and J lost 5; bases outside the gene matches: 6. Germline lookup yields CDR1 SGHRS and CDR2 YFSETQ. Written as DNA, the CDR3 is TGCGCCAGCGTGCGGGAGGGTTGGGAGACCCAGTACTTC. Translating it yields CASVREGWETQYF.

This sequence joins TRBV10-3 and TRBJ2-2; 7 bases map to TRBD1. The CDR3 is 15 residues long. Trimming took 4 bases from V and 5 from J; bases not matched to a gene: 7. Per germline, CDR1 ENHRY and CDR2 SYGVKD. CDR3 sequence: CAISGKGAPTGELFF. The CDR3, as DNA: TGTGCCATCAGTGGGAAGGGGGCGCCGACCGGGGAGCTGTTTTTT.

The sample holds one count of this clone. This chain connects TRBV28 to TRBJ1-6; D possibly corresponds to TRBD1 (5 bases). CDR1 is MDHEN, CDR2 SYDVKM, per germline. This CDR3 comprises 13 residues. V lost 8 bases to trimming and J lost 8 bases, with 13 bases between them. CDR3 sequence (DNA): TGTGCCAGCGAGACCATAGGGGATTCACCCCTCCACTTT. Encoded protein: CASETIGDSPLHF.

V and J are TRBV12-3 or TRBV12-4 and TRBJ1-1; tentatively, D is TRBD1 (6 bases). The V end lost 7 bases, the J end lost 6 bases, and 15 bases lay between the germline ends. The CDR3 runs 13 residues. The CDR3 here is CASNPLGGPEAFF. Here the CDR3 DNA reads TGTGCCAGCAACCCCCTCGGGGGCCCTGAAGCTTTCTTT.

The gene calls are TRBV3-1 (or the pseudogene TRBV3-2) and TRBJ1-6; D is possibly TRBD1 (6 bases). Between the trimmed V and J ends, which lost 2 bases and 10 bases, there was a span of 18 bases. The germline CDR1 and CDR2 sequences are LGHDT and YNNKEL (reference sequence). This CDR3 spans 16 amino acids. The CDR3 DNA reads as TGTGCCAGCAGCCAAATTGGAGGGGGGGTTCAATCACCCCTCCACTTT. Protein: CASSQIGGGVQSPLHF.

The chain couples TRBV29-1 to TRBJ1-5, with D unresolved. V was shortened by 4 bases and J by 2 bases, with 12 bases between the two germline ends. CDR1 is SQVTM and CDR2 is ANQGSEA in the germline V gene. CDR3 size: 14 residues. The CDR3 DNA sequence: TGCAGCGTTGCGTTTGGGTTTGGCAATCAGCCCCAGCATTTT. It encodes CSVAFGFGNQPQHF.

The chain combines TRBV6-2 or TRBV6-3 with TRBJ1-1; TRBD1 matches 8 bases. The J segment lost 1 base and the V segment lost 2 bases, leaving 3 bases of the junction unmatched. In germline, CDR1 is MNHEY, CDR2 SVGEGT. The CDR3 totals 15 residues. The CDR3 here is CASSYGGTGNTEAFF. CDR3 DNA sequence: TGTGCCAGCAGTTACGGAGGGACAGGGAACACTGAAGCTTTCTTT.

This chain uses TRBV6-6 with TRBJ2-2; 9 nucleotides line up with TRBD2. The CDR3 is 18 residues long. Per the germline V gene, CDR1 is MNHNY and CDR2 is SVGAGI (reference sequence). Unmatched junction bases numbered 13, after V lost 5 bases and J lost 3 bases. CDR3 nucleotide sequence: TGTGCCAGCAGTCGGAATAGCGGGAGATGGGTGGACACCGGGGAGCTGTTTTTT. Encoded protein: CASSRNSGRWVDTGELFF.